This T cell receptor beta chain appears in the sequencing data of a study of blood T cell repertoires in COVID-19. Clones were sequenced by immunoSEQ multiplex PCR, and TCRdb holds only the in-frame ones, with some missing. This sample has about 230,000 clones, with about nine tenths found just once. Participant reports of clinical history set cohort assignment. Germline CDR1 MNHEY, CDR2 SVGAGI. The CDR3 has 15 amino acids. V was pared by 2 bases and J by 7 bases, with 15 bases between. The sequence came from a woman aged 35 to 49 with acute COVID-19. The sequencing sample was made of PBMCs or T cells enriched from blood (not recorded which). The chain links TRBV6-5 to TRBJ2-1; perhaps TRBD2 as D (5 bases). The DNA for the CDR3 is TGTGCCAGCAGTTACCGCAGGACTGGATCGAATGAGCAGTTCTTC. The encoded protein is CASSYRRTGSNEQFF.